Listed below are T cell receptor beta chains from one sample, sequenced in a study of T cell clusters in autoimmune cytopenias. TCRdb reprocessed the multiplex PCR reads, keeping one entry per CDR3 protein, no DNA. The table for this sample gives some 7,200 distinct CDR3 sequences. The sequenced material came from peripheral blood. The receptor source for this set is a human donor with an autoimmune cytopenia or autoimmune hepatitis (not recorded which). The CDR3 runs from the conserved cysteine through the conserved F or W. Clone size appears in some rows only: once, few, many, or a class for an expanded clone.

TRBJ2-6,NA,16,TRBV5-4,CASSWRRFYGANVLTF
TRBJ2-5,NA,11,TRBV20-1,CSAIGGETQYF
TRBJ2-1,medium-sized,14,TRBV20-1,CSAKSGDLYNEQFF
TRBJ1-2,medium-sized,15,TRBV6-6,CASSYGVGASYGYTF
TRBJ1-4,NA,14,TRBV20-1,CSARDMGQREKLFF
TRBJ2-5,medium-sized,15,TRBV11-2,CASSLDQGLGETQYF
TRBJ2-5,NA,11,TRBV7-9,CASSFQETQYF
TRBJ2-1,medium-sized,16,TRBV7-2,CASSFPLAGGRNEQFF
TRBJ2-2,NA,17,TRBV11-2,CASSFGLAGPNTGELFF
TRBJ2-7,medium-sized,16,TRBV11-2,CASSSIKGSKDYEQYF
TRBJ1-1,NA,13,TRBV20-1,CSAGGRAATEAFF
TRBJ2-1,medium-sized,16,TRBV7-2,CASSALAGGAYNEQFF
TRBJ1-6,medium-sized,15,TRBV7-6,CASSLGVALESPLHF
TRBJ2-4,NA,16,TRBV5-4,CASSVALDVAKNIQYF
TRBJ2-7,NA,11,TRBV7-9,CASSPRNEQYF
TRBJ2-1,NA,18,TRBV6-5,CASSDSHSGTGFSNEQFF
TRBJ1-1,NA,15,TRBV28,CASSSTQGGNTEAFF
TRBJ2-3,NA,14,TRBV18,CASSPRPSTDTQYF
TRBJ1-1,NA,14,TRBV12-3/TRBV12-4,CASSPGGINTEAFF
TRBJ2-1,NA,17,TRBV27,CASSPTNGLAGTNEQFF
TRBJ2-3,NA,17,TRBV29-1,CSVGGLAGVSRTDTQYF
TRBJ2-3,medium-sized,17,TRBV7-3,CASSFSPSGHSTDTQYF
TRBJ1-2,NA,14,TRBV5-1,CASSLATDQYGYTF
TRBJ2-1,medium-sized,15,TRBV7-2,CASSLAQLAGDEQFF
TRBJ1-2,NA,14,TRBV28,CASSFFHRAGGYTF
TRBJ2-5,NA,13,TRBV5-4,CASSSQGGETQYF
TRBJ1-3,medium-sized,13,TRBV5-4,CASSLDSGNTIYF
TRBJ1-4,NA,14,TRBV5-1,CASSPTGLGEKLFF
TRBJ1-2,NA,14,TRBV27,CASSPDTTNYGYTF
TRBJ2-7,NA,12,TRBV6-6,CASMGGSYEQYF
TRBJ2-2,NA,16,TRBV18,CASSPRGGSTTGELFF
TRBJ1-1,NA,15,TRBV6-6,CASSYFTGAGTEAFF
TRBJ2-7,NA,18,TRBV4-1,CASSLINLQHGVGYEQYF
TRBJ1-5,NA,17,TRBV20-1,CSASNLVAQYSNQPQHF
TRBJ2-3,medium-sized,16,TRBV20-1,CSALTGTTKSTDTQYF
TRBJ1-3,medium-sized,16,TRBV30,CAWSVPRSSSGNTIYF
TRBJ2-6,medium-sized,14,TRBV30,CAWREYSGANVLTF
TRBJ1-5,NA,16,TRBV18,CASSRAGTGIHQPQHF
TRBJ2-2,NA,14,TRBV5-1,CASSWGLAGGELFF
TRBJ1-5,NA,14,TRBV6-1,CASSEYGDRQPQHF
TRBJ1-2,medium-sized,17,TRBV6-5,CASSYSATAISNYGYTF
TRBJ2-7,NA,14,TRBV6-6,CASSNSGGLYEQYF
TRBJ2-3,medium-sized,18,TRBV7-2,CASSGPGTSGRGTDTQYF
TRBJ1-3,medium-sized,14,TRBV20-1,CSAYGQSSGNTIYF
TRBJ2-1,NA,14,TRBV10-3,CAIKPGQGVGEQFF
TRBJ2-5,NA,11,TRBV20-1,CSAPDHNEQYF
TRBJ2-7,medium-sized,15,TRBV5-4,CASSLRTGGIYEQYF
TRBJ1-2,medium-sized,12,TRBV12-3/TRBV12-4,CASSSSRVGYTF
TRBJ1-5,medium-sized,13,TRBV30,CAWSTNPRAPQHF
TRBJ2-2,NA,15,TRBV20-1,CSARDLRFWTGELFF
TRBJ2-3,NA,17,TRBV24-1,CATSEPGLAGASDTQYF
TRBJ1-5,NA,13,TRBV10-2,CASSERGDQPQHF